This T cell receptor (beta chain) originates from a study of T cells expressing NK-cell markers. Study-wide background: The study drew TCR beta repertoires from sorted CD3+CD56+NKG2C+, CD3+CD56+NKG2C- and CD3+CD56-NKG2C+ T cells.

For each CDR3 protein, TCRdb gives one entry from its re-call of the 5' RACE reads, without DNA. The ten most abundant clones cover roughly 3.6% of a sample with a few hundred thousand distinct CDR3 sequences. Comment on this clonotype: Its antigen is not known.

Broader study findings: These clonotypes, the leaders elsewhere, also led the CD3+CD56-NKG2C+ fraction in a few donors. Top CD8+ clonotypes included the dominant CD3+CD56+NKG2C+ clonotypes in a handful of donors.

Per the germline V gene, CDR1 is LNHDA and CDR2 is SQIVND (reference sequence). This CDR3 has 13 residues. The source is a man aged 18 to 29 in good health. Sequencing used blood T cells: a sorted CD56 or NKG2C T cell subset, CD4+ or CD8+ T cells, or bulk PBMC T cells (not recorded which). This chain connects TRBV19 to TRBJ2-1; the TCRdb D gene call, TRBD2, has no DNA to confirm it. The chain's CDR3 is CASRSSGTLPQFF. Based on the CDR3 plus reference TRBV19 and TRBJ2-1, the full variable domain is DGGITQSPKYLFRKEGQNVTLSCEQNLNHDAMYWYRQDPGQGLRLIYYSQIVNDFQKGDIAEGYSVSREKKESFPLTVTSAQKNPTAFYLCASRSSGTLPQFFGPGTRLTVL.